The rows below give T cell receptor beta chains drawn from one sample of a study of CD8 T cells in Susac syndrome. MiXCR, run by TCRdb on the immunoSEQ multiplex PCR reads, gives a single entry per CDR3 protein. This sample yields some 170,000 distinct CDR3 sequences, of which around 95% are seen a single time; around 0.13% belongs to the top ten. Sequencing was carried out using CD4+ T cells from PBMCs. These receptors came from a human donor in good health. The CDR3 runs from the conserved cysteine through the conserved F or W. The D gene is left open where the match is weak. Expanded clones get a size class; other rows say once, few or many, or leave the size out.

>TRBV6-2/TRBV6-3|.|.|TRBJ2-3
CASQFKLVSTDTQYF
TGTGCCAGCCAGTTCAAACTAGTCAGCACAGATACGCAGTATTTT
>TRBV10-3|.|.|TRBJ2-2
CAISEDGTLTTGELFF
TGTGCCATCAGTGAGGATGGGACTCTTACAACCGGGGAGCTGTTTTTT
>TRBV12-3/TRBV12-4|once|.|TRBJ1-1
CASSFRGVEAFF
TGTGCCAGCAGTTTTAGAGGGGTCGAAGCTTTCTTT
>TRBV7-9|.|.|TRBJ1-5
CASSFAGYQPQHF
TGTGCCAGCAGCTTCGCGGGGTACCAGCCCCAGCATTTT
>TRBV11-2|.|TRBD1|TRBJ2-2
CASSTGTGGAGELFF
TGTGCCAGCAGCACTGGGACAGGGGGCGCCGGGGAGCTGTTTTTT
>TRBV11-2|.|.|TRBJ2-3
CASSPAFHKGTDTQYF
TGTGCCAGCAGCCCCGCGTTTCATAAGGGCACAGATACGCAGTATTTT
>TRBV5-1|.|.|TRBJ1-4
CASSLPEGQFLRFEKLFF
TGCGCCAGCAGCCTGCCCGAGGGGCAGTTCTTAAGATTTGAAAAACTGTTTTTT
>TRBV6-2/TRBV6-3|once|.|TRBJ1-1
CASSGPPLGSMNTEAFF
TGTGCCAGCAGTGGGCCGCCTCTGGGCAGCATGAACACTGAAGCTTTCTTT
>TRBV5-1|.|.|TRBJ1-2
CASSLAGLDGYTF
TGCGCCAGCAGCTTGGCCGGGTTGGATGGCTACACCTTC
>TRBV29-1|once|.|TRBJ2-1
CSVVGAASSYNEQFF
TGCAGCGTTGTCGGAGCGGCGAGCTCCTACAATGAGCAGTTCTTC
>TRBV29-1|.|TRBD1|TRBJ1-1
CSVGGAGGYTEAFF
TGCAGCGTCGGGGGGGCAGGGGGCTACACTGAAGCTTTCTTT
>TRBV2|.|.|TRBJ1-1
CASSDLSRTTEAFF
TGTGCCAGCAGTGATTTATCTAGGACCACTGAAGCTTTCTTT
>TRBV12-3/TRBV12-4|.|.|TRBJ1-5
CASSLTGDIHPQHF
TGTGCCAGCAGTTTGACCGGAGATATCCATCCCCAGCATTTT
>TRBV12-3/TRBV12-4|.|.|TRBJ2-7
CATTMARDYEQYF
TGTGCCACCACGATGGCCCGGGACTACGAGCAGTACTTC
>TRBV7-3|.|.|TRBJ1-1
CASSQNGDTEAFF
TGTGCCAGCAGCCAAAACGGGGACACTGAAGCTTTCTTT
>TRBV6-5|.|TRBD1|TRBJ1-1
CASSEGARTEAFF
TGTGCCAGCAGTGAGGGGGCCCGGACTGAAGCTTTCTTT
>TRBV12-3/TRBV12-4|.|.|TRBJ2-4
CASSSQGAKNIQYF
TGTGCCAGCAGTTCCCAGGGAGCCAAAAACATTCAGTACTTC
>TRBV6-6|.|.|TRBJ2-5
CASSSVQETQYF
TGTGCCAGCAGTTCCGTACAAGAGACCCAGTACTTC
>TRBV30|.|.|TRBJ2-3
CAWRQRGTDTQYF
TGTGCCTGGAGACAGAGGGGCACAGATACGCAGTATTTT
>TRBV12-5|.|TRBD1|TRBJ2-7
CASGRNRGDHSYEQYF
TGTGCTAGTGGCCGGAACAGGGGGGATCACTCCTACGAGCAGTACTTC
>TRBV18|.|TRBD1|TRBJ2-7
CASSKGQAIEQYF
TGTGCCAGCTCGAAGGGACAGGCCATCGAGCAGTACTTC
>TRBV2|.|.|TRBJ2-4
CASSDLAWRAKNIQYF
TGTGCCAGCAGCGATCTAGCGTGGCGAGCCAAAAACATTCAGTACTTC
>TRBV6-1|.|.|TRBJ1-1
CACRKDTEAFF
TGTGCCTGCCGCAAGGACACTGAAGCTTTCTTT
>TRBV4-1|few|.|TRBJ2-7
CASSQEAAGIDEQYF
TGCGCCAGCAGCCAGGAAGCGGCAGGGATAGACGAGCAGTACTTC
>TRBV9|.|TRBD1|TRBJ1-6
CASSVDRGNSPLHF
TGTGCCAGCAGCGTAGACAGGGGTAATTCACCCCTCCACTTT
>TRBV20-1|once|TRBD2|TRBJ2-7
CSAFGLAGPRSYEQYF
TGCAGTGCCTTTGGACTAGCGGGGCCTCGAAGCTACGAGCAGTACTTC
>TRBV20-1|.|.|TRBJ1-1
CSARDPGRSLAFF
TGCAGTGCTAGAGACCCGGGAAGGAGCTTGGCTTTCTTT
>TRBV7-2|.|TRBD1|TRBJ1-3
CASSWDSYALENTIYF
TGTGCCAGCAGCTGGGACAGCTACGCTCTGGAAAACACCATATATTTT
>TRBV7-2|.|.|TRBJ2-3
CASSLRAGTPRDTQYF
TGTGCCAGCAGCTTACGTGCGGGAACCCCAAGAGATACGCAGTATTTT
>TRBV12-3/TRBV12-4|.|TRBD2|TRBJ2-5
CASSLLASGGETQYF
TGTGCCAGCAGTTTACTAGCCAGCGGGGGAGAGACCCAGTACTTC
>TRBV9|.|.|TRBJ2-5
CASSAAGRPETQYF
TGTGCCAGCAGCGCGGCTGGCCGCCCCGAGACCCAGTACTTC